The 28 T cell receptor beta chains listed next were all sequenced from one sample in a study of T cells in Graves' hyperthyroidism and ophthalmopathy (dated by TCRdb to between 2017 and 2020). The library was obtained by multiplex PCR. Reads for this sample came from an Illumina HiSeq 2000. The TCR beta CDR3 regions were amplified from the RNA transcripts. For the first round of RT-PCR on the TCR CDR3, the HTBI primer set was used together with the Qiagen OneStep RT-PCR kit. The raw public reads went through TCRdb reprocessing: fastp at Q25, MiXCR clone calling, in-frame beta chains kept. A single entry per CDR3 protein holds the most common genes and DNA from its merged rows. The table for this sample lists more than 550,000 distinct CDR3 sequences; about 19% of them were counted only once. Roughly a sixth of the sample lies in the top ten. The sample consisted of blood. These receptors were obtained from a woman between 45 and 60 years old with Graves' hyperthyroidism that later progressed to Graves' ophthalmopathy.

This clonotype was counted many times. The chain is built from TRBV13 and TRBJ2-7; D call uncertain. The length of the CDR3 is 14 residues. The V end was cut by 1 base, the J end by 1 base, with 8 bases between. Germline lookup yields CDR1 PRHDT and CDR2 FYEKMQ (reference sequence). As DNA, the CDR3 is TGTGCCAGCAGCTTAGCGTCCCTTTCCTACGAGCAGTACTTC. Translated: CASSLASLSYEQYF.

This clonotype was counted many times. V is TRBV27 and J is TRBJ2-7, with 7 bases that match TRBD2. The CDR3 loop spans 16 amino acids. Germline-derived CDR1 and CDR2 are MNHEY and SMNVEV (reference sequence). With 2 bases clipped from V and 5 bases from J, the junction kept 12 bases outside the gene matches. The CDR3 bases are TGTGCCAGCAGTTTAACAGTTGGGGGGGGAATCCACGAGCAGTACTTC. This codes for CASSLTVGGGIHEQYF.

This clonotype was counted only a few times. V is TRBV7-9 and J is TRBJ1-5; D gene unclear. From germline, CDR1 is SEHNR and CDR2 FQNEAQ (reference sequence). There are 14 residues in the CDR3. V dropped 0 bases and J dropped 9 bases, with 12 bases sitting between them. The CDR3 bases are TGTGCCAGCAGCTTAGCAGGGCCCCGATCGCCCCAGCATTTT. Its protein product is CASSLAGPRSPQHF.

This clonotype was counted ten times or more. This sequence joins TRBV6-2 or TRBV6-3 and TRBJ1-5; the match to TRBD1 covers 7 bases. Looked up from germline, CDR1 is MNHEY and CDR2 is SVGEGT. The CDR3 has 16 amino acids. With 3 bases clipped from V and 0 bases from J, the junction kept 5 bases outside the gene matches. The CDR3 nucleotides read TGTGCCAGCAGTTATTCGACAGGGTATAGCAATCAGCCCCAGCATTTT. Amino acids: CASSYSTGYSNQPQHF.

The chain is built from TRBV20-1 and TRBJ2-1; 10 bases are a match to TRBD2. The CDR3 runs 12 residues. Germline V gene sequence: CDR1 DFQATT, CDR2 SNEGSKA (reference sequence). The CDR3 DNA sequence: TGCAGACCGAGCGGGGGGGCTTATGAGCAGTTCTTC. This sequence encodes CRPSGGAYEQFF.

This clonotype was counted only a few times. This rearrangement joins TRBV4-1 to TRBJ2-2; the match to TRBD1 covers 7 bases. The trim removed 4 bases at V and 5 bases at J, leaving 7 bases unmatched. The CDR3 consists of 15 residues. The V gene's germline CDR1 is MGHRA and CDR2 YSYEKL. This CDR3 reads CASSPRQGKTGELFF. The CDR3 DNA sequence: TGCGCCAGCAGCCCACGACAGGGAAAGACCGGGGAGCTGTTTTTT.

The sample holds many counts of this clonotype. The chain links TRBV30 to TRBJ1-2; no firm D call. Deletions cut 0 bases from V and 1 base from J, with 3 bases between. The CDR3 loop spans 12 amino acids. CDR1 GTSNPN and CDR2 SVGIG come from the germline V gene (reference sequence). The CDR3 reads CAWSVDNYGYTF. CDR3 sequence (DNA): TGTGCCTGGAGTGTAGATAACTATGGCTACACCTTC.

This clonotype was picked up many times. The genes are TRBV5-1 and TRBJ2-3, with a weak D call TRBD2 (6 bases). This CDR3 contains 14 residues. Trimming left V 4 bases short and J 0 bases short, with 9 bases between. CDR1 is SGHRS and CDR2 is YFSETQ in the germline V gene. The CDR3 here is CASSNGGSTDTQYF. In DNA, the CDR3 is TGCGCCAGCAGCAACGGGGGTAGCACAGATACGCAGTATTTT.

The rearrangement uses TRBV6-9 and TRBJ2-7; TRBD1 or TRBD2 may be the D gene (5 bases each). CDR1 is MNHGY, CDR2 SVAAGI, per germline. The CDR3 sequence is 14 residues long. V lost 3 bases and J lost 5, with 14 bases in between. CDR3 loop: CASSYGGLGHEQYF. The CDR3 bases are TGTGCCAGCAGTTACGGAGGTTTGGGGCACGAGCAGTACTTC.

For this clonotype: A much larger clone lies a single base off, so this may be a read error. The rearrangement joins TRBV7-6 to TRBJ1-2; D unclear. Germline assignment: CDR1 SGHVS and CDR2 FNYEAQ. The CDR3 loop spans 14 amino acids. This CDR3 is CASSFFGDFYSYTF. As DNA, the CDR3 is TGTGCCAGCAGCTTCTTCGGCGATTTCTATAGCTACACCTTC. Drawing the rest from reference TRBV7-6 and TRBJ1-2, the complete variable domain is GAGVSQSPRYKVTKRGQDVALRCDPISGHVSLYWYRQALGQGPEFLTYFNYEAQQDKSGLPNDRFSAERPEGSISTLTIQRTEQRDSAMYRCASSFFGDFYSYTFGSGTRLTVV.

The V gene is TRBV29-1, the J gene TRBJ1-2, with D unclear. This CDR3 contains 13 residues. Germline V gene data show CDR1 as SQVTM and CDR2 as ANQGSEA. V lost 4 bases and J lost 2, with 11 bases in between. CDR3: CSVVTILNYGYTF. In DNA form, the CDR3 reads TGCAGCGTTGTGACCATCCTGAACTATGGCTACACCTTC.

The V and J genes are TRBV10-3 and TRBJ2-1; D call uncertain. Germline V CDR1 and CDR2: ENHRY, SYGVKD. The CDR3 contains 13 residues. The V end was cut by 3 bases, the J end by 8 bases, with 11 bases between. The CDR3 is CAISDSFNDEQFF. The CDR3 coding sequence is TGTGCCATCAGTGACTCATTCAACGATGAGCAGTTCTTC.

In regard to this clonotype: The germline gene is not matched at one end of the junction; a read error may be the cause. V usage is TRBV15 and J usage is TRBJ2-3, with TRBD2 matching 12 bases. The germline V gene has CDR1 LNHNV and CDR2 YYDKDF (reference sequence). This CDR3 has 15 residues. The CDR3 coding sequence is TGTGCCGCCAGTAAAAGACTAGCGGGGGCGGATACGCAGTATTTT. It codes for CAASKRLAGADTQYF. Looking up the rest from reference TRBV15 and TRBJ2-3 gives the full variable domain: DAMVIQNPRYQVTQFGKPVTLSCSQTLNHNVMYWYQQKSSQAPKLLFHYYDKDFNNEADTPDNFQSRRPNTSFCFLDIRSPGLGDTAMYLCAASKRLAGADTQYFGPGTRLTVL.

This clonotype turned up a few times. The V and J genes are TRBV9 and TRBJ2-4, with D tentatively TRBD2 (6 bases). V was clipped by 3 bases and J by 1 base, with 26 bases between them. Germline CDR1 SGDLS, CDR2 YYNGEE. This CDR3 spans 20 amino acids. The CDR3 bases are TGTGCCAGCAGCGGTTCGGGCCGGGAGCTCGAAGGTTTTGCCAAAAACATTCAGTACTTC. Translating it yields CASSGSGRELEGFAKNIQYF.

This clonotype was seen a handful of times. The chain carries TRBV14 and TRBJ1-2, with D possibly being TRBD1 (5 bases). The CDR3 runs to 16 residues. CDR1 is SGHDN, CDR2 FVKESK, per germline. Trimming shortened V by 0 bases and J by 8 bases, and 19 bases separated the two germline ends. As DNA, the CDR3 is TGTGCCAGCAGCCAAGATTCCCTCGCCGGGGCCGAAGGCTACACCTTC. It codes for CASSQDSLAGAEGYTF.

This clonotype came up many times. V gene TRBV12-3 or TRBV12-4 combines with J gene TRBJ2-1, with 14 bases that match TRBD2. V was clipped by 5 bases and J by 6 bases; unmatched bases: 6. The CDR3 consists of 16 residues. In DNA form, the CDR3 reads TGTGCCAGCAGTCCTTGGACTAGCGGGGGGACCAATGAGCAGTTCTTC. Translating gives CASSPWTSGGTNEQFF.

This clonotype was found many times. The rearrangement joins TRBV20-1 to TRBJ2-3, with 11 bases lining up with TRBD2. CDR1 and CDR2 (germline): DFQATT, SNEGSKA (reference sequence). V was clipped by 6 bases and J by 4 bases; unmatched bases: 3. The CDR3 is 13 amino acids. CDR3 sequence (DNA): TGCAGTGCCCTAGCGGGGGGCCCAGATACGCAGTATTTT. It encodes CSALAGGPDTQYF.

At least ten counts were recorded for this clonotype. This sequence joins TRBV12-3 or TRBV12-4 and TRBJ1-1; D perhaps matches TRBD1 (6 bases). This CDR3 region has 15 residues. The V end lost 6 bases, the J end lost 3 bases, and 17 bases lay between the germline ends. The CDR3 DNA follows: TGTGCCAGCAGAATAGGACAGTACCTGGACACTGAAGCTTTCTTT. This gives the protein CASRIGQYLDTEAFF.

This clonotype was recorded at least ten times. This chain uses TRBV6-1 with TRBJ2-3; tentative D call: TRBD2 (6 bases). Trimming left V 7 bases short and J 2 bases short, with 31 bases between. There are 20 residues in the CDR3. Germline loops: CDR1 MNHNS, CDR2 SASEGT. The CDR3 DNA sequence: TGTGCCAGCACCTCCCCGGGCCCACTCAGTTACGCTAGCGCCACAGATACGCAGTATTTT. It encodes CASTSPGPLSYASATDTQYF.

The chain couples TRBV2 to TRBJ1-2; D remains ambiguous. The CDR3 is made up of 13 amino acids. Germline V gives CDR1 SNHLY, CDR2 FYNNEI. Trimming stripped 4 bases from V and 8 bases from J, with 14 bases between. This CDR3 is CASSAGPSGGYTF. CDR3 bases: TGTGCCAGCAGTGCCGGGCCGAGCGGGGGCTACACCTTC.

At least ten counts were recorded for this clonotype. The rearrangement joins TRBV27 to TRBJ1-1, with D possibly being TRBD1 (6 bases). The germline V gene has CDR1 MNHEY and CDR2 SMNVEV (reference sequence). Trimming shortened V by 7 bases and J by 1 base, and 7 bases separated the two germline ends. This CDR3 has 12 amino acids. CDR3 residues: CASTDRNTEAFF. Here the CDR3 DNA reads TGTGCCAGCACGGACAGGAACACTGAAGCTTTCTTT.

The sample holds many counts of this clonotype. CDR3 sequence: CASSVFDGPYGYTF. The CDR3 DNA is TGCGCCAGCAGCGTGTTTGACGGCCCCTATGGCTACACCTTC. The chain joins TRBV5-1 to TRBJ1-2; D unclear. V gave up 4 bases and J gave up 4 bases, with 14 bases separating them. This CDR3 has 14 amino acids. Germline V gene lookup returns CDR1 SGHRS and CDR2 YFSETQ.

This clonotype was detected many times. The chain links TRBV11-2 to TRBJ2-3; possible D gene TRBD2, 5 bases. Germline V gene sequence: CDR1 SGHAT, CDR2 FQNNGV. V was pared by 0 bases and J by 2 bases, with 15 bases between. CDR3 length equals 17 residues. CDR3 sequence: CASSLDPGGGSTDTQYF. The CDR3, as DNA: TGTGCCAGCAGCTTAGATCCGGGCGGAGGATCCACAGATACGCAGTATTTT.

This clonotype was seen at least ten times. V gene TRBV3-1 combines with J gene TRBJ2-5; 7 bases fit TRBD1. CDR1 is LGHDT, CDR2 YNNKEL, per germline (reference sequence). V lost 2 bases and J lost 1; bases outside the gene matches: 7. The CDR3 loop spans 16 amino acids. The CDR3 region has the DNA TGTGCCAGCAGCCAATCTTCGGGACAGCTCCAAGAGACCCAGTACTTC. This translates into CASSQSSGQLQETQYF.

The V gene is TRBV6-1, the J gene TRBJ1-2; the D is unclear. The germline CDR1 and CDR2 sequences are MNHNS and SASEGT. V dropped 6 bases and J dropped 5 bases, with 7 bases sitting between them. CDR3 size: 11 residues. This chain's CDR3 is CASREPYGYTF. Here the CDR3 DNA reads TGTGCCAGCAGAGAGCCGTATGGCTACACCTTC.

A remark on this clonotype: A much larger clone lies one base from this, so it may be a read error. The chain is built from TRBV2 and TRBJ1-2; no firm D call. Trimming took off 5 bases at V and 4 bases at J, with 11 bases between the two ends. Germline V gene data show CDR1 as SNHLY and CDR2 as FYNNEI. The CDR3 runs 13 residues. Written as DNA, the CDR3 is TGTGCCAGCAGTATGCAGGTCGGCTATGGCTACACCTTC. It encodes CASSMQVGYGYTF. The variable domain in full, with the rest retrieved from reference TRBV2 and TRBJ1-2, is EPEVTQTPSHQVTQMGQEVILRCVPISNHLYFYWYRQILGQKVEFLVSFYNNEISEKSEIFDDQFSVERPDGSNFTLKIRSTKLEDSAMYFCASSMQVGYGYTFGSGTRLTVV.

This clonotype was seen many times. The V and J genes are TRBV7-9 and TRBJ1-1; D is uncertain. Germline CDR1 is SEHNR and CDR2 is FQNEAQ (reference sequence). With 1 base removed from V and 0 bases from J, the gap between germline ends came to 9 bases. CDR3 length: 15 amino acids. The CDR3 sequence is CASSLVGRMNTEAFF. DNA of the CDR3: TGTGCCAGCAGCTTAGTAGGACGCATGAACACTGAAGCTTTCTTT.

This clonotype was seen a few times. CDR3 DNA sequence: TGCAGCGTTGAAGGGCAGGTATACGGCTACACCTTC. It codes for CSVEGQVYGYTF. The genes are TRBV29-1 and TRBJ1-2; no clear D gene. Germline assignment: CDR1 SQVTM and CDR2 ANQGSEA. Trimming removed 1 base at V and 8 bases at J, with 11 bases between. The CDR3 is made up of 12 amino acids. Full variable domain (missing parts from reference TRBV29-1 and TRBJ1-2): SAVISQKPSRDICQRGTSLTIQCQVDSQVTMMFWYRQQPGQSLTLIATANQGSEATYESGFVIDKFPISRPNLTFSTLTVSNMSPEDSSIYLCSVEGQVYGYTFGSGTRLTVV.